This T cell receptor beta chain was sequenced during a study of blood T cell repertoires in COVID-19. About the study: Acute-phase and convalescent COVID-19 samples originated in the United States, Italy and Spain. From T cells, B-cell-depleted T cells, or PBMCs came the material, which was cDNA or gDNA.

Sequencing used immunoSEQ multiplex PCR; TCRdb keeps in-frame clones, though not all of them. The profile shows 79,000 or so clones, about 85% of them singletons. CDR3 length equals 13 residues. In germline, CDR1 is SQVTM, CDR2 ANQGSEA. V shed 4 bases and J 1 base; nucleotides not matched to a gene: 2. Patients from Seattle were sampled longitudinally, starting during active infection. The sample taken for sequencing was peripheral blood. This chain links TRBV29-1 with TRBJ1-1; TRBD1 agrees at 8 bases. The TCR comes from a man in his sixties with COVID-19, enrolled during active disease. CDR3 sequence reads: CSVAGQANTEAFF. CDR3 nucleotides: TGCAGCGTTGCGGGACAGGCGAACACTGAAGCTTTCTTT.